Shown below are 18 T cell receptor beta chains from a single sample sequenced in a study of blood T cell repertoires in COVID-19. Assay: immunoSEQ multiplex PCR; the TCRdb copy retains only in-frame clones and omits some. The data hold roughly 100,000 clones, with 84% observed a single time. The sequenced sample consisted of peripheral blood. These receptors originate from a human donor in a cohort sampled during active COVID-19.

The chain carries TRBV7-9 and TRBJ1-5, with TRBD1 identical over 7 bases. CDR3 length: 14 amino acids. J was trimmed by 10 bases and V by 3 bases; bases with no gene match: 9. Germline CDR1 and CDR2: SEHNR and FQNEAQ (reference sequence). The CDR3 sequence is CASSFDRAWDPQHF. For the CDR3, the DNA is TGTGCCAGCAGCTTTGACAGGGCATGGGATCCCCAGCATTTT.

The chain joins TRBV6-5 to TRBJ1-1; D may be TRBD1 (5 bases). V was shortened by 6 bases and J by 4 bases, with 15 bases between the two germline ends. The CDR3 has 14 residues. CDR1 is MNHEY and CDR2 is SVGAGI in the germline V gene. The CDR3 DNA reads as TGTGCCAGCAGCATCCAGGGATTTGCCACTGAAGCTTTCTTT. It encodes CASSIQGFATEAFF.

There are a few counts of this clone. The rearrangement links TRBV18 to TRBJ2-3; 8 bases fit TRBD2. CDR3 length: 16 amino acids. Losses at the gene ends were 0 bases for V and 1 base for J; bases not matched to a gene: 3. Germline CDR1 reads KGHSH; CDR2 reads LQKENI. This CDR3 is CASSPPSGAGTDTQYF. DNA for the CDR3: TGTGCCAGCTCACCACCTAGCGGGGCCGGCACAGATACGCAGTATTTT.

The CDR3 nucleotides read TGTGCCAGCAGTCCCCCGGGGACAGGCGGTTTAGGGCAGTTCTTC. This sequence encodes CASSPPGTGGLGQFF. The chain recombines TRBV7-9 with TRBJ2-1; 8 nucleotides agree with TRBD1. V was pared by 6 bases and J by 12 bases, with 16 bases of the junction left unmatched. The CDR3 is made up of 15 amino acids. Germline loops: CDR1 SEHNR, CDR2 FQNEAQ (reference sequence).

This clone was seen a single time. CDR3 nucleotide sequence: TGTGCCAGCAGCTTGGGAGGTTACGGGGGCACAGATACGCAGTATTTT. Translating it yields CASSLGGYGGTDTQYF. The rearrangement links TRBV5-4 to TRBJ2-3; weak D call: TRBD2 (5 bases). V was pared by 0 bases and J by 1 base, with 12 bases between. CDR1 is SGHNT, CDR2 YYREEE, per germline (reference sequence). CDR3 size: 16 residues.

The V call is TRBV19, the J call TRBJ2-1; a weak D match, TRBD1 (5 bases). The V end lost 4 bases, the J end lost 4 bases, and 11 bases lay between the germline ends. This CDR3 contains 14 residues. The germline V gene has CDR1 LNHDA and CDR2 SQIVND (reference sequence). CDR3 loop: CASSTDSKYNEQFF. The CDR3 coding sequence is TGTGCCAGTAGTACCGACAGTAAGTACAATGAGCAGTTCTTC.

V and J are TRBV5-8 and TRBJ1-1; TRBD1 might be the D (6 bases). The CDR3 is 12 amino acids. The germline V gene encodes CDR1 SGHTS and CDR2 YDEGEE. V shed 0 bases and J shed 11 bases, with 11 bases lying between them. Written as DNA, the CDR3 is TGTGCCAGCAGCTTGGTACAGGGTTGGGCTTTCTTT. Its protein product is CASSLVQGWAFF.

The chain is built from TRBV28 and TRBJ1-4; TRBD1 matches at 10 bases. CDR1 is MDHEN, CDR2 SYDVKM, per germline. J lost 5 bases, V lost 2 bases, and 5 bases had no gene match. The CDR3 consists of 16 residues. The DNA for the CDR3 is TGTGCCAGCAGTTTACCCGGACAGGGGGGCAATGAAAAACTGTTTTTT. Translated: CASSLPGQGGNEKLFF.

The chain couples TRBV7-6 to TRBJ1-2; D unclear. Germline values: CDR1 SGHVS, CDR2 FNYEAQ. The germline V and J ends were trimmed by 6 bases and 11 bases, with 19 bases remaining between them. The CDR3 spans 13 residues. CDR3 coding DNA: TGTGCCAGCAGTACCGGGAACAAAGAGTTATACACCTTC. This translates into CASSTGNKELYTF.

This clone was found many times. V usage is TRBV6-2 or TRBV6-3 and J usage is TRBJ2-2; TRBD2 might be the D (6 bases). V was cut by 0 bases and J by 9 bases, with 11 bases left in between. The germline V gene encodes CDR1 MNHEY and CDR2 SVGEGT. This CDR3 spans 14 amino acids. The CDR3 DNA follows: TGTGCCAGCAGTTACTCGGGGGAGGTCCGGGAGCTGTTTTTT. Protein sequence: CASSYSGEVRELFF.

V gene TRBV12-5 combines with J gene TRBJ1-2; D is ambiguous. This CDR3 has 13 residues. Per germline, CDR1 LGHNT and CDR2 FRNRAP. Between the trimmed V and J ends, which lost 6 bases and 4 bases, there was a span of 12 bases. The CDR3 loop is CASGSNAGYGYTF. The CDR3 nucleotides are TGTGCTAGTGGCTCAAATGCGGGCTATGGCTACACCTTC.

This clone was picked up a small number of times. The chain has TRBV6-1 and TRBJ1-2; D may be TRBD1 (6 bases). This CDR3 is 16 amino acids long. Trimming left V 4 bases short and J 2 bases short, with 17 bases between. Germline-derived CDR1 and CDR2 are MNHNS and SASEGT. Here the CDR3 reads CASSVNRQASNYGYTF. The CDR3 DNA follows: TGTGCCAGCAGTGTGAACCGACAGGCGTCAAACTATGGCTACACCTTC.

The chain joins TRBV19 to TRBJ1-2; unclear D gene. The CDR3 has 13 residues. Germline lookup yields CDR1 LNHDA and CDR2 SQIVND (reference sequence). The V gene lost 6 bases and the J gene lost 0 bases, with 8 bases spanning the gap. The CDR3 sequence is CASSFFSNYGYTF. The CDR3 nucleotides are TGTGCCAGTAGCTTCTTTTCTAACTATGGCTACACCTTC.

The V gene is TRBV19, the J gene TRBJ1-1; possible D gene TRBD1, 6 bases. The length of the CDR3 is 13 residues. V dropped 6 bases and J dropped 7 bases, with 15 bases sitting between them. CDR1 is LNHDA, CDR2 SQIVND, per germline (reference sequence). The CDR3 region is CASRLRGGGEAFF. The CDR3, as DNA: TGTGCCAGTAGGTTAAGGGGGGGCGGTGAAGCTTTCTTT.

The chain joins TRBV28 to TRBJ1-6, with 7 bases fitting TRBD1. Germline V lookup: CDR1 MDHEN, CDR2 SYDVKM. The CDR3 loop spans 14 amino acids. Unmatched junction bases numbered 5, after V lost 7 bases and J lost 5 bases. The CDR3 DNA sequence: TGTGCCAGCACTTCGACAGGGAATAATTCACCCCTCCACTTT. Translating gives CASTSTGNNSPLHF.

The chain carries TRBV5-1 and TRBJ1-5; no reliable D call. The germline gives CDR1 SGHRS, CDR2 YFSETQ. With 1 base removed from V and 3 bases from J, the gap between germline ends came to 11 bases. This CDR3 comprises 15 residues. This CDR3 is CASSLMAGLNQPQHF. CDR3 nucleotide sequence: TGCGCCAGCAGCTTGATGGCAGGCCTCAATCAGCCCCAGCATTTT.

The chain carries TRBV28 and TRBJ2-5; 10 bases agree with TRBD2. V lost 5 bases, J lost 2 bases, and 11 bases stayed unmatched. Germline V gene lookup returns CDR1 MDHEN and CDR2 SYDVKM. This CDR3 is built from 17 residues. The CDR3 region is CASSETRGAGGQETQYF. CDR3 bases: TGTGCCAGCAGTGAAACCCGGGGAGCGGGGGGGCAAGAGACCCAGTACTTC.

The chain joins TRBV7-2 to TRBJ2-5, with D possibly TRBD2 on 5 matching bases. The V gene lost 1 base and the J gene lost 5 bases, with 8 bases spanning the gap. Germline lookup yields CDR1 SGHTA and CDR2 FQGNSA. The CDR3 length is 13 residues. The CDR3 sequence: CASSLGGLETQYF. The CDR3 nucleotides are TGTGCCAGCAGCTTAGGAGGGTTGGAGACCCAGTACTTC.